This TCR beta chain was identified in a study of cytomegalovirus exposure and HLA in healthy donors. General observations from the study: Three chains linked to CMV were shown in vitro to be specific for CMV antigens. Reports showed the classifier diagnosing cytomegalovirus status with high specificity and sensitivity. Most of the TCR beta V segments (in an earlier analysis) were productive either about 90% or about 30% of the time.

To note about this clone: Its antigen is unknown.

The PCR employed 60 Vbeta primers together with 13 Jbeta primers. Data came from immunoSEQ multiplex PCR; TCRdb stores just in-frame clones and leaves some out. The data contain about 200,000 clones, roughly 85% of them singletons. The CDR3 has 15 residues. Between the trimmed V and J ends, which lost 4 bases and 8 bases, there was a span of 18 bases. Germline-derived CDR1 and CDR2 are LNHDA and SQIVND (reference sequence). The sequence came from a man aged 18 to 35 in good health and CMV-seronegative. The sequenced sample consisted of PBMCs. The chain uses TRBV19 and TRBJ2-1, with D possibly being TRBD2 (6 bases). This chain's CDR3 is CASSSSGPRGYEQFF. CDR3 sequence (DNA): TGTGCCAGTAGTAGTAGCGGTCCGCGGGGCTATGAGCAGTTCTTC.